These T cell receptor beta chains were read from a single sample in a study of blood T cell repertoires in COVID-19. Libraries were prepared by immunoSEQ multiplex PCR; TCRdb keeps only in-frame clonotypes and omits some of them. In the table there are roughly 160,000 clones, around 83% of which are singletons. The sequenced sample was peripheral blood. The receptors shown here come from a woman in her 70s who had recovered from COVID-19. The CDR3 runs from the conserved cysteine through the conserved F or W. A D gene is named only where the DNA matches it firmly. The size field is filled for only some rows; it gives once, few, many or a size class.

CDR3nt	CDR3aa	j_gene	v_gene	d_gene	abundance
TGTGCCAGCACAGACAGGAACACTGAAGCTTTCTTT	CASTDRNTEAFF	TRBJ1-1	TRBV28	NA	NA
TGTGCCAGCAGCCCGCTAGCGGGGGGGGAACAGTTCTTC	CASSPLAGGEQFF	TRBJ2-1	TRBV4-2	TRBD2	NA
TGTGCCAGCAGTGGGCCGGGAGAAGCTAACTATGGCTACACCTTC	CASSGPGEANYGYTF	TRBJ1-2	TRBV2	NA	NA
TGTGCCATCAGTGGGACTAGCGGGGGCCCTGGGAGGAATGAGCAGTTCTTC	CAISGTSGGPGRNEQFF	TRBJ2-1	TRBV10-3	TRBD2	NA
TGTGCCATCGGATACAGGGAAACGGGCGAGCAGTACTTC	CAIGYRETGEQYF	TRBJ2-7	TRBV10-3	NA	NA
TGTGCCAGCAGTTCCTCCGGCAGGGAGGCTGGAAACACCATATATTTT	CASSSSGREAGNTIYF	TRBJ1-3	TRBV28	NA	NA
TGTGCCAGCAGTGAAGCCCTAGACGAGCAGTACTTC	CASSEALDEQYF	TRBJ2-7	TRBV6-1	NA	NA
TGTGCCAGCAGACTGGGGGGGCTCTCCTACAATGAGCAGTTCTTC	CASRLGGLSYNEQFF	TRBJ2-1	TRBV27	NA	NA
TGTGCCAGCAGTGCTTTAGGACTAGTTGTTACGCAGTATTTT	CASSALGLVVTQYF	TRBJ2-3	TRBV2	TRBD2	NA
TGTGCCACCAGCAGGGCCCCTACCGGGACAGGGACAACAGATACGCAGTATTTT	CATSRAPTGTGTTDTQYF	TRBJ2-3	TRBV15	TRBD1	once
TGTGCCAGCGGACCACAGGGTTTGTGGTCCGGGGAGCTGTTTTTT	CASGPQGLWSGELFF	TRBJ2-2	TRBV7-2	NA	NA
TGTGCCATCAGTGAGTGGTCTAGCTACGAGCAGTACTTC	CAISEWSSYEQYF	TRBJ2-7	TRBV10-3	NA	NA
TGTGCCAGTAGTATAGATCGGGACACAACTAATGAAAAACTGTTTTTT	CASSIDRDTTNEKLFF	TRBJ1-4	TRBV19	NA	NA
TGTGCCAGCAGCCAGCCCGGGACAGGGGACAATGAGCAGTTCTTC	CASSQPGTGDNEQFF	TRBJ2-1	TRBV3-1/TRBV3-2	TRBD1	few
TGTGCCAGCAGTGAAGCGCCCACCCTAGCGGGGGGCCCCCAAGAGACCCAGTACTTC	CASSEAPTLAGGPQETQYF	TRBJ2-5	TRBV2	TRBD2	NA
TGTGCCACCAGTGACCCGGGACCCAGGGAGGATGAGCAGTTCTTC	CATSDPGPREDEQFF	TRBJ2-1	TRBV24-1	NA	NA
TGTGCCAGCAGCCGGGAGGCTGAAGCTTTCTTT	CASSREAEAFF	TRBJ1-1	TRBV7-9	NA	many
TGCGCCAGCAGCTGGGCACTTCAGTCAACTAATGAAAAACTGTTTTTT	CASSWALQSTNEKLFF	TRBJ1-4	TRBV5-1	NA	NA
TGCAGCGTACCACTAGCGGGGTCGGGCGAGCAGTACTTC	CSVPLAGSGEQYF	TRBJ2-7	TRBV29-1	TRBD2	NA
TGTGCCAGCAGTCCCTGGCGGGACCGCTCCTACGAGCAGTACTTC	CASSPWRDRSYEQYF	TRBJ2-7	TRBV28	NA	NA
TGTGCCAGCAGCGGGGCTTGGGAGCGGGAGGGGCCCAGTACGCAGTATTTT	CASSGAWEREGPSTQYF	TRBJ2-3	TRBV7-2	TRBD2	NA
TGTGCCAGCAGCTTATGGACGGGGGGGCGGACTAATGAAAAACTGTTTTTT	CASSLWTGGRTNEKLFF	TRBJ1-4	TRBV7-9	NA	NA
TGTGCCAGCAGCGGGCAGGCCGAAATGAACACTGAAGCTTTCTTT	CASSGQAEMNTEAFF	TRBJ1-1	TRBV5-6	NA	many
TGTGCCAGCAGCCGCGGACAGAGCTCCTACGAGCAGTACTTC	CASSRGQSSYEQYF	TRBJ2-7	TRBV11-3	NA	NA
TGTGCCAGCACTCCGACCCGAACTAGCGGGAGGCCCAAAAGGGGGAATGAGCAGTTCTTC	CASTPTRTSGRPKRGNEQFF	TRBJ2-1	TRBV7-9	TRBD2	NA
TGTGCCACGAGTCTGGACAGAGCCAACAATGAGCAGTTCTTC	CATSLDRANNEQFF	TRBJ2-1	TRBV24-1	NA	NA
TGTGCCAGCAGCTCCGGGGCTAGCGCCTACACAGATACGCAGTATTTT	CASSSGASAYTDTQYF	TRBJ2-3	TRBV9	NA	NA
TGTGCCTGGAGTAAAGACAGTAACACTGAAGCTTTCTTT	CAWSKDSNTEAFF	TRBJ1-1	TRBV30	NA	NA
TGTGCCAGCAGCTCCAGACAGGGTGGGTACGAGCAGTACTTC	CASSSRQGGYEQYF	TRBJ2-7	TRBV7-6	TRBD1	NA
TGTGCCAGCAGTGAATACAGGGTTCTGGGGGTCGCAGATACGCAGTATTTT	CASSEYRVLGVADTQYF	TRBJ2-3	TRBV6-1	NA	NA
TGTGCCAGCAGTTATCGGGCCACAGGGTATGGCTACACCTTC	CASSYRATGYGYTF	TRBJ1-2	TRBV6-5	NA	few
TGTGCCAGCAGCCCCCAGGCAGGGGCCCTGGGATCACCCCTCCACTTT	CASSPQAGALGSPLHF	TRBJ1-6	TRBV9	NA	NA
TGTGCCAGCAGCCGCGGTAGCGGGAGCTCCCTCTCCTACGAGCAGTACTTC	CASSRGSGSSLSYEQYF	TRBJ2-7	TRBV4-2	TRBD2	NA
TGTGCCAGCACCACCGGGACAGGAATTACTAAGGAGCAGTACTTC	CASTTGTGITKEQYF	TRBJ2-7	TRBV6-5	TRBD1	once
TGTGCCAGCAGCCAAGTAACAGGCGATGAGCAGTTCTTC	CASSQVTGDEQFF	TRBJ2-1	TRBV14	NA	NA
TGTGCTAGTGGACGCGCGGGGGGGCGCGGCACAGATACGCAGTATTTT	CASGRAGGRGTDTQYF	TRBJ2-3	TRBV12-5	TRBD2	NA